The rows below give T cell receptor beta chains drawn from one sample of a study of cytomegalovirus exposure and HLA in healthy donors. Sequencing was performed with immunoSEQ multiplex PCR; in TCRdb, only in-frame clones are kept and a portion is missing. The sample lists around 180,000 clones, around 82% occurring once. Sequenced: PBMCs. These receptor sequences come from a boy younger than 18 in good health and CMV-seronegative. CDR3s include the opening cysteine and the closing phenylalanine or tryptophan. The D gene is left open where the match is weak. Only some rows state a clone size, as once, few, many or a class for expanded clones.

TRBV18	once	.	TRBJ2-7	TGTGCCAGCTCACCGAACCCGGACGGGGATTACGAGCAGTACTTC	CASSPNPDGDYEQYF
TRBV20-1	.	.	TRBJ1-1	TGCAGTGCTAGTGACGGGACTGAAGCTTTCTTT	CSASDGTEAFF
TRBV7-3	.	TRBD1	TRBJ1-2	TGTGCCAGCAGTACAACAGGGGGCGGTGATGGCTACACCTTC	CASSTTGGGDGYTF
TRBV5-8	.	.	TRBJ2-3	TGTGCCAGCAGCTCGGGACATCCGGATACGCAGTATTTT	CASSSGHPDTQYF
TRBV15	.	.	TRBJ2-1	TGTGCCACCAGCAGATGGACTATCTCCTCCAATGAGCAGTTCTTC	CATSRWTISSNEQFF
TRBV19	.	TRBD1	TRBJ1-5	TGTGCCAGTTACGGACAGGGTAATCAGCCCCAGCATTTT	CASYGQGNQPQHF
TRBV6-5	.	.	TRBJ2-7	TGTGCCAGCAGGTCCCAACTTGTAAACGAGCAGTACTTC	CASRSQLVNEQYF
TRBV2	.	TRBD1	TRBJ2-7	TGTGCCAGCAGTGATGGTGCCCGACAGGGGACCTACGAGCAGTACTTC	CASSDGARQGTYEQYF
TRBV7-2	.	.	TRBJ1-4	TGTGCCAGCAGCTCCCACAGGGAGATTAATGAAAAACTGTTTTTT	CASSSHREINEKLFF
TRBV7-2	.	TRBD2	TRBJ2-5	TGTGCCAGCAGCTTCCCACTAGCGGTCTTCCAAGAGACCCAGTACTTC	CASSFPLAVFQETQYF
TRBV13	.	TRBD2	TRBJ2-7	TGTGCCAGCGGACTAGCGGGAGGTTTGAGCTCCTACGAGCAGTACTTC	CASGLAGGLSSYEQYF
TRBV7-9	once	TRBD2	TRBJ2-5	TGTGCCAGCAGCCCGCTACTAGCGGGGGGACAAGAGACCCAGTACTTC	CASSPLLAGGQETQYF